This T cell receptor (beta chain) was recorded in a study of cytotoxic CD8 clonotypes in ibrutinib-treated CLL. The V segment lost 2 bases and the J segment 5 bases; nucleotides outside the gene matches: 11. Germline loops: CDR1 MGHRA, CDR2 YSYEKL. The CDR3 contains 18 residues. Some clones are missing from TCRdb's copy, which holds only in-frame ones; the method was immunoSEQ multiplex PCR. Of tens of thousands of clones detected, 90% appear once; the ten largest clones hold around 3.1%. This TCR derives from a human donor with chronic lymphocytic leukemia. This chain links TRBV4-1 with TRBJ2-1, with 11 bases fitting TRBD2. The sample in question was PBMCs, obtained after 12 months of ibrutinib treatment. The CDR3 DNA reads as TGCGCCAGCAGCCAATTCCCGACTAGCGGGACCGCGCACAATGAGCAGTTCTTC. Translating it yields CASSQFPTSGTAHNEQFF.